The clone carrying this TCR beta chain showed up just once. The target antigen is unknown. These data are taken from a study of T cell responses to AZD1222 COVID-19 vaccine. Study-wide results and limits: Donor demographics were predominantly white British with a female majority; clonal diversity may be underestimated. Baseline seropositivity characterized only 5 or 6 AZD1222 recipients.

Some clones are missing from TCRdb's copy, which holds only in-frame ones; the method was immunoSEQ multiplex PCR. The sample has roughly 100,000 clones, 88% seen once; the top ten hold 20%. Germline V CDR1 and CDR2: MDHEN, SYDVKM. The V end lost 4 bases, the J end lost 0 bases, and 15 bases lay between the germline ends. CDR3 length: 16 amino acids. The chain employs TRBV28 and TRBJ1-2; maybe TRBD1 (5 bases). The sample consisted of peripheral blood, taken on day 0 of AZD1222 vaccination. This clonotype was sampled from an adult in good health. CDR3 sequence reads: CASSSASGLANYGYTF. CDR3 bases: TGTGCCAGCAGTTCGGCATCAGGGTTAGCTAACTATGGCTACACCTTC.